This TCR beta chain was profiled in a study of blood T cell repertoires in COVID-19. Study as a whole: COVID-19 samples collected from the United States, Italy and Spain covered acute and convalescent phases.

Germline CDR1 reads WNHNN; CDR2 reads SYGVQD (reference sequence). V lost 0 bases and J lost 2, with 14 bases in between. The CDR3 covers 16 residues. Methods used by the authors: Amplification from reference gene primers served as the basis for estimated nucleated cell counts. Assay: immunoSEQ multiplex PCR; the TCRdb copy retains only in-frame clones and omits some. The V and J calls and clone size were taken over from that table, and D and trimming were inferred from the DNA. The sample lists about 120,000 clones; 85% to 90% were seen once. Sequenced material: peripheral blood. This chain uses TRBV10-1 with TRBJ2-7; TRBD2 might be the D (6 bases). The sequence was obtained from a woman in her 70s with acute or convalescent COVID-19. Here the CDR3 DNA reads TGCGCCAGCAGTGAGTCAAGGTTGCGGGGAGCCTACGAGCAGTACTTC. It codes for CASSESRLRGAYEQYF.